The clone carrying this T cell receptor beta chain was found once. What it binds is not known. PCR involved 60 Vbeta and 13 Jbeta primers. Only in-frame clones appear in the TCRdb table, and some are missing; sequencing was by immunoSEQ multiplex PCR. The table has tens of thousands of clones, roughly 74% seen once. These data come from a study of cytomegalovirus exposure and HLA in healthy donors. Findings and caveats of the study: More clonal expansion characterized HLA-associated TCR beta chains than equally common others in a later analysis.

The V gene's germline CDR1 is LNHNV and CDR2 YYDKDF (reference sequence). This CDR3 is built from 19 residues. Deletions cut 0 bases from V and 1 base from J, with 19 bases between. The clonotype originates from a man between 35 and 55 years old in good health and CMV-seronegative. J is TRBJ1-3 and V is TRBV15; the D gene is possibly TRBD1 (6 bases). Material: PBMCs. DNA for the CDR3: TGTGCCACCAGCAGAGATCAGGGGACCGCGGATACATCTGGAAACACCATATATTTT. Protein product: CATSRDQGTADTSGNTIYF.